This entry is about one T cell receptor beta chain. What it recognizes is unknown. Generated by immunoSEQ multiplex PCR, the TCRdb table keeps only in-frame clones and is missing some. The profile shows about 520,000 clones, approximately 95% of them singletons. Per germline, CDR1 KGHSH and CDR2 LQKENI. The CDR3 runs 17 residues. After removal of 6 bases from V and 4 bases from J, the junction contained 7 bases not matched to a gene. This record comes from a study of shared clonotypes between healthy human individuals. Study results and limitations: Larger richness was generally estimated for naive than memory subsets.

The receptor's source is a woman aged 25 to 39 in good health. This chain links TRBV18 with TRBJ2-2; 14 bases match TRBD2. Sequencing input: naive CD4+ T cells sorted from blood. Indicated subset: CD45RA+ positively selected. The CDR3 nucleotides read TGTGCCAGCTCGACGGGACTAGCGGGAGAGGGCACCGGGGAGCTGTTTTTT. As protein: CASSTGLAGEGTGELFF. The full variable domain, rest sourced from reference TRBV18 and TRBJ2-2, is NAGVMQNPRHLVRRRGQEARLRCSPMKGHSHVYWYRQLPEEGLKFMVYLQKENIIDESGMPKERFSAEFPKEGPSILRIQQVVRGDSAAYFCASSTGLAGEGTGELFFGEGSRLTVL.